This T cell receptor beta chain was observed in a study of PD-1 blockade in classical Hodgkin lymphoma. The method was immunoSEQ multiplex PCR; TCRdb's version includes in-frame clones alone and lacks a portion of them. The sample lists more than 10,000 clones, roughly 83% occurring once. Every patient relapsed after autologous stem cell transplantation, and brentuximab vedotin exposure varied. From thawed PBMCs, magnetic negative selection was used to isolate the CD8+ T cells. The sequenced sample was CD8+ T cells from blood, obtained at baseline. This receptor was taken from a human donor with classical Hodgkin lymphoma.

Written as DNA, the CDR3 is TGTGCCAGTAGCTCCGGGACAGGCTACGAGCAGTACTTC. This codes for CASSSGTGYEQYF. The gene calls are TRBV19 and TRBJ2-7; 8 bases line up with TRBD1. This CDR3 comprises 13 residues. V lost 6 bases to trimming and J lost 3 bases; unmatched junction nucleotides: 4. The germline CDR1 and CDR2 sequences are LNHDA and SQIVND (reference sequence). Full variable domain (outside the CDR3, taken from reference TRBV19 and TRBJ2-7): DGGITQSPKYLFRKEGQNVTLSCEQNLNHDAMYWYRQDPGQGLRLIYYSQIVNDFQKGDIAEGYSVSREKKESFPLTVTSAQKNPTAFYLCASSSGTGYEQYFGPGTRLTVT.